The 12 T cell receptor beta chains given below trace back to one sample, sequenced in a study of a mutant IDH1 vaccine in newly diagnosed glioma. Their antigens are not known. The time point is: week 35, safety follow-up. Every single dose of the vaccine, 300 ug of mutant IDH1 20-mer peptide, came with topical imiquimod. TCRdb keeps only in-frame clones here, not all; method: immunoSEQ multiplex PCR. This repertoire shows fewer than 35,000 clones, around 82% found once; its top ten account for approximately 10%. Source: PBMCs, taken from a glioma patient whose treatment included an IDH1 peptide vaccine. Source of these receptors: a woman in her thirties or forties with glioma.

This clone came up once. This chain joins TRBV6-5 and TRBJ1-2; D call uncertain. The V and J ends lost 8 bases and 0 bases respectively, with 13 bases between them. This CDR3 region has 14 residues. CDR1 is MNHEY, CDR2 SVGAGI, per germline. Here the CDR3 reads CASRPGGPNYGYTF. CDR3 sequence (DNA): TGTGCCAGCCGCCCCGGTGGGCCTAACTATGGCTACACCTTC.

The chain is built from TRBV2 and TRBJ2-3; D might be TRBD2 (5 bases). Germline CDR1 SNHLY, CDR2 FYNNEI. V lost 6 bases and J 3 bases, leaving 10 bases between the germline ends. The CDR3 runs 13 residues. The CDR3 loop reads CASRPSGTDTQYF. The DNA for the CDR3 is TGTGCCAGCAGACCCTCGGGAACAGATACGCAGTATTTT.

The chain has TRBV5-1 and TRBJ1-2; tentatively, D is TRBD1 (5 bases). CDR1 and CDR2 (germline): SGHRS, YFSETQ. The CDR3 is made up of 13 amino acids. V lost 5 bases and J lost 9, with 17 bases in between. The CDR3 DNA is TGCGCCAGCAGTTTCCTAGCGGGGGATAGCTACACCTTC. Amino acids: CASSFLAGDSYTF. The variable domain in full, completed from reference TRBV5-1 and TRBJ1-2, reads KAGVTQTPRYLIKTRGQQVTLSCSPISGHRSVSWYQQTPGQGLQFLFEYFSETQRNKGNFPGRFSGRQFSNSRSEMNVSTLELGDSALYLCASSFLAGDSYTFGSGTRLTVV.

This clone was counted only a few times. This chain joins TRBV30 and TRBJ1-1, with a possible D match to TRBD1 (5 bases). There are 13 residues in the CDR3. The V gene's germline CDR1 is GTSNPN and CDR2 SVGIG (reference sequence). Between the trimmed V and J ends, which lost 0 bases and 6 bases, there was a span of 11 bases. The CDR3 DNA follows: TGTGCCTGGAGTGTGAGGGGAAGGGCTGAAGCTTTCTTT. This gives the protein CAWSVRGRAEAFF.

The chain couples TRBV5-1 to TRBJ2-7; D is unresolved. V was shortened by 7 bases and J by 0 bases, with 14 bases between the two germline ends. This CDR3 is built from 14 residues. Per germline, CDR1 SGHRS and CDR2 YFSETQ. This chain's CDR3 is CASFAGDSSYEQYF. DNA for the CDR3: TGCGCCAGCTTTGCAGGCGATAGCTCCTACGAGCAGTACTTC.

The chain links TRBV2 to TRBJ2-7; D call uncertain. CDR1 is SNHLY, CDR2 FYNNEI, per germline. Between the trimmed V and J ends, which lost 3 bases and 4 bases, there was a span of 7 bases. This CDR3 has 12 residues. The DNA of the CDR3 is TGTGCCAGCAGTGATTCGAGTTACGAGCAGTACTTC. Amino acids: CASSDSSYEQYF. The whole variable domain, remainder taken from reference TRBV2 and TRBJ2-7, is EPEVTQTPSHQVTQMGQEVILRCVPISNHLYFYWYRQILGQKVEFLVSFYNNEISEKSEIFDDQFSVERPDGSNFTLKIRSTKLEDSAMYFCASSDSSYEQYFGPGTRLTVT.

V gene TRBV10-2 combines with J gene TRBJ1-5, with TRBD1 as a possible D gene (5 bases). Trimming stripped 4 bases from V and 1 base from J, with 17 bases between. CDR1 is WSHSY and CDR2 is SAAADI in the germline V gene. This CDR3 contains 17 residues. CDR3 sequence (DNA): TGCGCCAGCAGTGCCCCATCGCAGGGAGCGAGCAATCAGCCCCAGCATTTT. Encoded protein: CASSAPSQGASNQPQHF.

The V call is TRBV7-8, the J call TRBJ2-4, with a tentative D call TRBD2 (7 bases). CDR1 SGHVS and CDR2 FQNEAQ come from the germline V gene. CDR3 length equals 14 residues. V gave up 2 bases and J gave up 8 bases, with 13 bases separating them. The CDR3 nucleotides read TGTGCCAGCAGCTTAAGGAGGGGGGGGGACATTCAGTACTTC. Translated, it gives CASSLRRGGDIQYF.

This rearrangement joins TRBV7-8 to TRBJ1-4; tentatively, D is TRBD1 (6 bases). CDR3 length: 14 residues. The germline CDR1 and CDR2 sequences are SGHVS and FQNEAQ. V was trimmed by 5 bases and J by 8 bases, leaving 15 bases between them. CDR3: CASSEWGQGEKLFF. The CDR3 DNA sequence: TGTGCCAGCAGCGAGTGGGGGCAGGGGGAAAAACTGTTTTTT.

The genes are TRBV5-4 and TRBJ1-6; 8 bases are shared with TRBD1. Trimming at V came to 3 bases and at J to 6 bases, leaving 11 bases not matched to a gene. The germline V gene has CDR1 SGHNT and CDR2 YYREEE (reference sequence). CDR3 length: 17 residues. The DNA of the CDR3 is TGTGCCAGCAGCTCCCCCGCCCGACAGGGGAGTAATTCACCCCTCCACTTT. The encoded protein is CASSSPARQGSNSPLHF. Full variable domain (outside the CDR3, taken from reference TRBV5-4 and TRBJ1-6): ETGVTQSPTHLIKTRGQQVTLRCSSQSGHNTVSWYQQALGQGPQFIFQYYREEENGRGNFPPRFSGLQFPNYSSELNVNALELDDSALYLCASSSPARQGSNSPLHFGNGTRLTVT.

The J gene is TRBJ2-3, the V gene TRBV7-6; 7 nucleotides match TRBD1. From germline, CDR1 is SGHVS and CDR2 FNYEAQ. The junction had 5 bases not matched to a gene; V was cut back by 0 bases and J by 5 bases. The CDR3 sequence is 15 residues long. The CDR3 protein is CASSLATGRGDTQYF. CDR3 DNA sequence: TGTGCCAGCAGCTTAGCGACAGGGAGAGGAGATACGCAGTATTTT.

The chain couples TRBV10-1 to TRBJ2-2; 8 bases are a match to TRBD2. The CDR3 has 14 residues. CDR1 is WNHNN, CDR2 SYGVQD, per germline (reference sequence). J lost 0 bases, V lost 8 bases, and 2 bases had no gene match. CDR3 DNA sequence: TGCGCCAGCGAGCGGGGGTCGAACACCGGGGAGCTGTTTTTT. Protein: CASERGSNTGELFF.